A single T cell receptor beta chain is shown here with its context. This entry is derived from a study of blood T cell repertoires in COVID-19. For the study at large: Samples of COVID-19 (acute and convalescent) were obtained from the United States, Italy and Spain. From T cells, B-cell-depleted T cells, or PBMCs came the material, which was cDNA or gDNA.

Per the authors' pipeline: Using reference gene primer amplification, nucleated cell counts were estimated. Repertoires were generated with immunoSEQ multiplex PCR, while TCRdb's copy carries only in-frame clones and drops some. V, J and clone size derive from that table, while D and trimming were established from the DNA sequence. The sample lists 25,000 to 30,000 clones, around 87% seen once, with around a tenth in the top ten. V was pared by 4 bases and J by 4 bases, with 11 bases of the junction left unmatched. This CDR3 spans 16 amino acids. CDR1 is SGHDT and CDR2 is YYEEEE in the germline V gene.

Sequences were obtained from peripheral blood. This clonotype was sampled from a man aged 60-69 years with acute or convalescent COVID-19. This chain uses TRBV5-6 with TRBJ2-5; 9 bases are a match to TRBD2. The CDR3 here is CASSETGGLASETQYF. As DNA, the CDR3 is TGTGCCAGCAGCGAAACCGGGGGACTAGCATCAGAGACCCAGTACTTC.